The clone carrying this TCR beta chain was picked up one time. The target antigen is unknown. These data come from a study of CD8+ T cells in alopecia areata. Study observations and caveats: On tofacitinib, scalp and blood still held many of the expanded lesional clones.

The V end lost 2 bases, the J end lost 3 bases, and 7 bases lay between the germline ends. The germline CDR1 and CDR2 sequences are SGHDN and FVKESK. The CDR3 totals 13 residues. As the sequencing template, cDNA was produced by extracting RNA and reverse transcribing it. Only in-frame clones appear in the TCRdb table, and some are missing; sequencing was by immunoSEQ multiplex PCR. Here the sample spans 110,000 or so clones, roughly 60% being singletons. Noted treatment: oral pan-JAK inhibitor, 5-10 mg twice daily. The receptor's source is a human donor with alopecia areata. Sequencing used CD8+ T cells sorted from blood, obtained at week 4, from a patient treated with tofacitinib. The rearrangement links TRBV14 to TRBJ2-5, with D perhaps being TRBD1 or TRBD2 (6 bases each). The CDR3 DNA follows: TGTGCCAGCAGCCAAAGGGGGGAAGAGACCCAGTACTTC. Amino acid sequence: CASSQRGEETQYF.